This T cell receptor (beta chain) was sequenced for a study of blood T cell repertoires in COVID-19. Libraries were prepared by immunoSEQ multiplex PCR; TCRdb keeps only in-frame clonotypes and omits some of them. This table holds roughly 200,000 clones, approximately 80% found once. The CDR3 has 15 residues. Germline CDR1 reads SGHTA; CDR2 reads FQGNSA. V lost 7 bases, J lost 6 bases, and 6 bases stayed unmatched. V and J are TRBV7-2 and TRBJ2-2; 12 bases are shared with TRBD2. This clonotype was obtained from a woman at least 80 years old with COVID-19, enrolled during active disease. The specimen was peripheral blood. This CDR3 is CASTRLAGVPGELFF. CDR3 nucleotides: TGTGCCAGCACTAGACTAGCGGGGGTCCCCGGGGAGCTGTTTTTT.